This TCR beta chain was profiled in a study of identifying expanded T cells in peripheral blood. Study-wide results and caveats: About 1.2 clones differed between technical replicates, versus about 17 and 20 over time. Two-week clone count variance significantly increased as total template count grew.

This clone was seen only once. Its specificity is unknown. Collection occurred without any documented infections or immune events in donors. This CDR3 is built from 17 residues. Germline trimming cut 5 bases from V and 4 bases from J; bases unmatched to any gene: 13. The germline CDR1 and CDR2 sequences are SGHTA and FQGTGA. This table comes from immunoSEQ multiplex PCR, and its TCRdb copy is limited to in-frame clones, with some not included. The sample holds more than 85,000 clones, roughly 90% seen once. This chain connects TRBV7-3 to TRBJ2-1; the match to TRBD2 covers 8 bases. The origin of this receptor is a person aged 18-70 years in good health. Input material: blood. The CDR3 bases are TGTGCCAGCAGCCCTCCCCTCGGGAGGGGAACGTACAATGAGCAGTTCTTC. Its translation: CASSPPLGRGTYNEQFF.